The 11 T cell receptor beta chains below all came from one sample that was sequenced in a study of blood T cells in healthy people across ages. Primed by a sample-barcoded 5' primer and a J-beta primer mix, a second PCR proceeded for roughly 6 to 12 cycles. TCRdb passed the 5' RACE reads through MiXCR, listing each CDR3 protein once. The data show fewer than 900,000 distinct CDR3 sequences, around 40% seen once. Sequencing input: blood. The source of these receptors is a woman aged 60 to 75 in good health.

This clonotype was seen a handful of times. The genes are TRBV10-3 and TRBJ1-5; D is uncertain. Germline V gives CDR1 ENHRY, CDR2 SYGVKD. Trimming stripped 2 bases from V and 5 bases from J, with 19 bases between. The CDR3 has 17 amino acids. Written as DNA, the CDR3 is TGTGCCATCAGTGAGACGGCCGGGGAAGGGAGGGATCAGCCCCAGCATTTT. It translates to CAISETAGEGRDQPQHF.

This chain connects TRBV28 to TRBJ2-1; D may be TRBD2 (5 bases). The J call may be faulty, since TRBJ2-7 better matches the DNA end. The germline V gene encodes CDR1 MDHEN and CDR2 SYDVKM. The CDR3 totals 14 residues. The CDR3 loop reads CASSLFGVYNEQYF. The CDR3 nucleotides read TGTGCCAGCAGTTTATTCGGGGTCTACAATGAGCAGTACTTC.

This clonotype showed up many times. The rearrangement links TRBV20-1 to TRBJ1-1; no firm D call. The V end lost 0 bases, the J end lost 11 bases, and 16 bases lay between the germline ends. This CDR3 contains 13 residues. CDR1 DFQATT and CDR2 SNEGSKA come from the germline V gene (reference sequence). The CDR3 is CSARDSSSQGAFF. The CDR3 coding sequence is TGCAGTGCTAGAGATTCCAGTTCGCAAGGGGCTTTCTTT.

This chain connects TRBV18 to TRBJ2-7, with 10 bases identical to TRBD2. The CDR3 covers 16 residues. Germline CDR1 is KGHSH and CDR2 is LQKENI. The V segment lost 2 bases and the J segment 0 bases; nucleotides outside the gene matches: 4. DNA of the CDR3: TGTGCCAGCTCACCAGCACTAGCGGGGAGCTCCTACGAGCAGTACTTC. Its translation: CASSPALAGSSYEQYF.

The V and J genes are TRBV7-2 and TRBJ2-5, with TRBD2 matching over 15 bases. Unmatched junction bases numbered 12, after V lost 4 bases and J lost 0 bases. CDR1 and CDR2 from the germline V gene are SGHTA and FQGNSA. This CDR3 region has 20 residues. The CDR3 nucleotides read TGTGCCAGCAGCTCGTTCGAAGCGGGACTAGCGGGGGGTTACCAAGAGACCCAGTACTTC. Translation: CASSSFEAGLAGGYQETQYF.

V gene TRBV30 combines with J gene TRBJ1-2; TRBD1 is a possible D gene (5 bases). The germline CDR1 and CDR2 sequences are GTSNPN and SVGIG (reference sequence). This CDR3 is built from 10 residues. V dropped 8 bases and J dropped 8 bases, with 12 bases sitting between them. The CDR3 nucleotides are TGTGCCGGGGGGTTGATCGGCTACACCTTC. It specifies CAGGLIGYTF.

This clonotype has a handful of counts. The gene calls are TRBV27 and TRBJ2-5, with 11 bases fitting TRBD2. This CDR3 contains 14 residues. Germline CDR1 is MNHEY and CDR2 is SMNVEV (reference sequence). Germline trimming cut 6 bases from V and 5 bases from J; bases unmatched to any gene: 5. The CDR3 region is CASRLAGVLETQYF. The DNA of the CDR3 is TGTGCCAGCAGACTAGCGGGAGTCTTGGAGACCCAGTACTTC.

The chain links TRBV27 to TRBJ2-5, with D perhaps matching TRBD1 (5 bases). Trimming took 2 bases from V and 11 from J, leaving 24 bases between them. Germline lookup yields CDR1 MNHEY and CDR2 SMNVEV (reference sequence). The CDR3 loop spans 16 amino acids. The CDR3 DNA follows: TGTGCCAGCAGTTTAGGTTGGACAAGCGCTTTAAATGAGCAGTACTTC. Translation: CASSLGWTSALNEQYF.

This chain links TRBV12-3 or TRBV12-4 with TRBJ1-5, with 10 positions matching TRBD1. The V segment lost 6 bases and the J segment 1 base; nucleotides outside the gene matches: 9. This CDR3 comprises 17 residues. This CDR3 is CASRLRQGARSNQPQHF. DNA of the CDR3: TGTGCCAGCAGACTCAGACAGGGGGCTAGAAGCAATCAGCCCCAGCATTTT.

This clonotype was recorded at least ten times. The chain is built from TRBV12-3 or TRBV12-4 and TRBJ2-4, with TRBD2 identical over 16 bases. V lost 5 bases, J lost 6 bases, and 4 bases stayed unmatched. The CDR3 sequence is 16 residues long. The CDR3 nucleotides read TGTGCCAGCAGTGGGACTAGCGGGGGGGCAGGAAACATTCAGTACTTC. Translating it yields CASSGTSGGAGNIQYF.

CDR3 sequence (DNA): TGTGCCAGCAGCTTGCCTCCAACGGGGGGGCTTACCTACAATGAGCAGTTCTTC. Its translation: CASSLPPTGGLTYNEQFF. The chain employs TRBV7-6 and TRBJ2-1, with 8 bases matching TRBD2. Trimming at V came to 3 bases and at J to 2 bases, leaving 12 bases not matched to a gene. This CDR3 has 18 amino acids. CDR1 and CDR2 (germline): SGHVS, FNYEAQ.